This is a list of T cell receptor beta chains from one sample in a study of shared clonotypes between healthy human individuals. TCRdb's table, derived via immunoSEQ multiplex PCR, lists solely in-frame clones and lacks some. Among millions of clones listed, approximately 94% were seen once. The source material was naive CD8+ T cells sorted from blood. All receptors derive from a man younger than 30 in good health. The CDR3 runs from the conserved cysteine through the conserved F or W. A D gene is named only where the DNA matches it firmly. Clone size is shown for a subset of rows, as once, few, many or a class of expanded clone.

TRBJ2-3,.,.,TRBV4-1,TGCGCCAGCAGTCAAGTCCCCACAAGCGGTCTGACAGATACGCAGTATTTT,CASSQVPTSGLTDTQYF
TRBJ2-6,TRBD1,.,TRBV19,TGTGCCAGTGCCACTACAGGGGTCGGGGCCAACGTCCTGACTTTC,CASATTGVGANVLTF
TRBJ1-2,TRBD1,.,TRBV13,TGTGCCAGCAGCTCAGGGGGGGCCCGTTCGTCTGATGGCTACACCTTC,CASSSGGARSSDGYTF
TRBJ2-7,.,.,TRBV2,TGTGCCGCCACCCCCAGGGAAGGCTCCTACGAGCAGTACTTC,CAATPREGSYEQYF
TRBJ2-1,.,.,TRBV6-5,TGTGCCAGCAGTTTGGCAGGGTCCGGATACAATGAGCAGTTCTTC,CASSLAGSGYNEQFF
TRBJ2-1,TRBD2,once,TRBV6-4,TGTGCCAGCAGTAAGACCGGGACTAGCGGTTACAATGAGCAGTTCTTC,CASSKTGTSGYNEQFF
TRBJ2-7,.,.,TRBV6-1,TGTGCCAGCAGTGATGACAGACTCCACGAGCAGTACTTC,CASSDDRLHEQYF
TRBJ2-2,.,.,TRBV28,TGTGCCAGCAGTTTACGGGGGATCGGGGAGCTGTTTTTT,CASSLRGIGELFF
TRBJ2-7,.,.,TRBV5-4,TGTGCCAGCAGCTCCCGGACCTTTGATTCCGAGCAGTACTTC,CASSSRTFDSEQYF
TRBJ1-5,.,.,TRBV25-1,TGTGCCAGCAGTGAGTTGGAGTCTGGTCAGCCCCAGCATTTT,CASSELESGQPQHF
TRBJ2-5,.,.,TRBV5-1,TGCGCCAGCAGCTTGGATCGGGTACAAGAGACCCAGTACTTC,CASSLDRVQETQYF
TRBJ2-5,.,.,TRBV6-5,TGTGCCAGCAGTATTTCGGAGACCCAGTACTTC,CASSISETQYF
TRBJ2-3,TRBD2,.,TRBV27,TGTGCCAGCAGTTTAGGCGGGGGAAGGGCAGATACGCAGTATTTT,CASSLGGGRADTQYF
TRBJ2-1,.,.,TRBV18,TGTGCCAGCTCACCCCCCCCGGTGGGTTACAATGAGCAGTTCTTC,CASSPPPVGYNEQFF
TRBJ1-2,.,.,TRBV5-4,TGTGCCAGCAGGCCAGGCAGGGGCCATGGCTACACCTTC,CASRPGRGHGYTF
TRBJ2-7,.,.,TRBV6-6,TGTGCCAGCAGTGAGATCAGCGCCTACGAGCAGTACTTC,CASSEISAYEQYF
TRBJ1-5,.,.,TRBV18,TGTGCCAGCTCACCTCCCGGACCTTCGCAGCCCCAGCATTTT,CASSPPGPSQPQHF
TRBJ1-1,.,.,TRBV27,TGTGCCAGCAGTGAAACAGGGTGGGGGACTGAAGCTTTCTTT,CASSETGWGTEAFF
TRBJ2-5,TRBD2,.,TRBV7-9,TGTGCCAGCAGCCCCGGGGGACTAGGCCAAGAGACCCAGTACTTC,CASSPGGLGQETQYF
TRBJ2-2,TRBD1,.,TRBV7-2,TGTGCCAGCAGCTATGGACAGGGCTGGGCCGGGGAGCTGTTTTTT,CASSYGQGWAGELFF
TRBJ2-5,.,.,TRBV19,TGTGCCAGTAGTATAGATCACCCAGGAGAGGAGACCCAGTACTTC,CASSIDHPGEETQYF
TRBJ2-1,TRBD1,.,TRBV27,TGTGCCAGCAGTCTAGGGGGACAGGGCAATGAGCAGTTCTTC,CASSLGGQGNEQFF
TRBJ2-5,.,.,TRBV7-9,TGTGCCAGCAGCCACGAGGCGGAACAAGAGACCCAGTACTTC,CASSHEAEQETQYF
TRBJ2-7,TRBD2,once,TRBV19,TGTGCCAGTAGTATCGGACTAGCGGGAGCCGAGCAGTACTTC,CASSIGLAGAEQYF
TRBJ2-7,TRBD1,.,TRBV6-5,TGTGCCAGCAGGGACTCCGGGACAGGGGGGTACGAGCAGTACTTC,CASRDSGTGGYEQYF
TRBJ2-7,.,.,TRBV20-1,TGCAGTGCTAAAGTCCTGGGCGAGCAGTACTTC,CSAKVLGEQYF
TRBJ1-1,.,.,TRBV7-8,TGTGCCAGCAGCTTTTCTGAGGGAACCACTGAAGCTTTCTTT,CASSFSEGTTEAFF
TRBJ1-1,.,.,TRBV30,TGTGCCTGGAGTTTGGGTGAGAACACTGAAGCTTTCTTT,CAWSLGENTEAFF
TRBJ2-7,TRBD2,.,TRBV29-1,TGCAGCGTTGAAGATGTTGCGGGGGGGAATTACGAGCAGTACTTC,CSVEDVAGGNYEQYF
TRBJ1-2,.,.,TRBV7-9,TGTGCCAGCAGCGCGGACAGCCCTAACTATGGCTACACCTTC,CASSADSPNYGYTF
TRBJ2-7,TRBD1,.,TRBV25-1,TGTGCCAGCAGTGAATTACCTGGGACAGGGGCTGACGAGCAGTACTTC,CASSELPGTGADEQYF
TRBJ2-7,.,.,TRBV2,TGTGCCAGCAGTGTTTTGGACAGCATGAGCTCCTACGAGCAGTACTTC,CASSVLDSMSSYEQYF
TRBJ2-5,.,.,TRBV5-8,TGTGCCAGCAGCCCCCAGGGGGAGACCCAGTACTTC,CASSPQGETQYF
TRBJ2-2,.,.,TRBV2,TGTGCCAGCAGTGGTACCGGGGAGCTGTTTTTT,CASSGTGELFF
TRBJ2-5,.,once,TRBV14,TGTGCCAGCAGCCAAGACTTCCGGGCAGAAGAGACCCAGTACTTC,CASSQDFRAEETQYF
TRBJ2-5,.,.,TRBV7-8,TGTGCCAGCAGCTTATATGAGCGGCCCCACCTAGAGGCGACCCAGTACTTC,CASSLYERPHLEATQYF
TRBJ1-6,TRBD1,.,TRBV9,TGTGCCAGCAGCGTAGAGGGACAGGGGGCAGGATCACCCCTCCACTTT,CASSVEGQGAGSPLHF
TRBJ2-7,TRBD1,.,TRBV29-1,TGCAGCGTTGAAGGAGGCTTGGACAGGGGAATATACGAGCAGTACTTC,CSVEGGLDRGIYEQYF
TRBJ2-5,TRBD2,.,TRBV4-3,TGCGCCAGCAGCCAAGATGTACTAGCGGAGTACCAAGAGACCCAGTACTTC,CASSQDVLAEYQETQYF
TRBJ2-4,TRBD1,.,TRBV2,TGTGCCAGCAGTGAACCGCCCGGGACAGGGTCCATTCAGTACTTC,CASSEPPGTGSIQYF
TRBJ2-2,.,.,TRBV7-9,TGTGCCAGCAGCTTGCCGAACACCGGGGAGCTGTTTTTT,CASSLPNTGELFF
TRBJ1-1,.,once,TRBV5-1,TGCGCCAGCACCCCTGGAGGGGAGAACACTGAAGCTTTCTTT,CASTPGGENTEAFF
TRBJ1-2,.,.,TRBV6-5,TGTGCCAGCAGTGAGGACCTGGGCTACACCTTC,CASSEDLGYTF
TRBJ1-4,.,.,TRBV10-3,TGTGCCATCAGGGGTGCGGATGAAAAACTGTTTTTT,CAIRGADEKLFF
TRBJ1-3,TRBD1,once,TRBV6-5,TGTGCCAGCAAGGACAGGTGGGGACACACCATATATTTT,CASKDRWGHTIYF
TRBJ1-1,.,.,TRBV18,TGTGCCAGCTCACTGGGAGGCAGGGGCGGGACTGAAGCTTTCTTT,CASSLGGRGGTEAFF
TRBJ2-5,.,.,TRBV6-6,TGTGCCAGCAGTCTCGGGGAGACCCAGTACTTC,CASSLGETQYF
TRBJ1-2,.,few,TRBV5-1,TGCGCCAGCAGCCCAAAGCCGAACTATGGCTACACCTTC,CASSPKPNYGYTF
TRBJ1-4,.,.,TRBV27,TGTGCCAGCAGTTTTCAGGGGAATGAAAAACTGTTTTTT,CASSFQGNEKLFF
TRBJ2-1,TRBD2,.,TRBV5-4,TGTGCCAGCAGCTTGGCACTAGCGGCCTACAATGAGCAGTTCTTC,CASSLALAAYNEQFF
TRBJ2-7,.,.,TRBV6-1,TGTGCCAGCAGTGAAGCGGGAGGGGGCGCGTTGGACGAGCAGTACTTC,CASSEAGGGALDEQYF